Below, 26 T cell receptor beta chains from the same sample are listed, as sequenced in a study of T cells after yellow fever vaccination. TCRdb analysed the 5' RACE reads with MiXCR anew, one entry per CDR3 protein. Among around 310,000 distinct CDR3 sequences listed, about 4% were seen once. This specimen consisted of PBMCs, obtained 5 days after the yellow fever booster vaccination. Receptors originate from a man younger than 35 who received the YFV17D yellow fever vaccine.

The chain recombines TRBV20-1 with TRBJ1-2; 9 bases line up with TRBD1. The CDR3 totals 15 residues. CDR1 and CDR2 (germline): DFQATT, SNEGSKA (reference sequence). V shed 1 base, J shed 8 bases, and the junction held 11 bases outside the gene matches. CDR3 residues: CSARAGTGSLSGYTF. CDR3 bases: TGCAGTGCTAGAGCCGGGACAGGGAGCCTTTCGGGCTACACCTTC.

This clonotype was seen at least ten times. The rearrangement joins TRBV5-1 to TRBJ2-5; the match to TRBD2 covers 11 bases. The CDR3 sequence is 15 residues long. The trim removed 0 bases at V and 5 bases at J, leaving 3 bases unmatched. The germline V gene encodes CDR1 SGHRS and CDR2 YFSETQ. This CDR3 reads CASSLEASGGETQYF. DNA of the CDR3: TGCGCCAGCAGCTTGGAGGCTAGCGGGGGGGAGACCCAGTACTTC.

V is TRBV5-1 and J is TRBJ2-3, with 9 bases that match TRBD1. The germline CDR1 and CDR2 sequences are SGHRS and YFSETQ. CDR3 length equals 16 residues. Trimming took 0 bases from V and 5 from J; bases not matched to a gene: 7. The CDR3 bases are TGCGCCAGCAGCTTGGCCGGGACGGGACAGGGAGATACGCAGTATTTT. The encoded protein is CASSLAGTGQGDTQYF.

This clonotype came up many times. The gene calls are TRBV5-1 and TRBJ2-2, with D uncertain. Between the trimmed V and J ends, which lost 0 bases and 5 bases, there was a span of 11 bases. Germline lookup yields CDR1 SGHRS and CDR2 YFSETQ. CDR3 length equals 15 residues. CDR3 nucleotides: TGCGCCAGCAGCTTGGGTCTAATAGGGACCGGGGAGCTGTTTTTT. It is translated as CASSLGLIGTGELFF.

This clonotype appeared many times. The chain joins TRBV6-1 to TRBJ2-7; possible D gene TRBD1, 6 bases. V was clipped by 6 bases and J by 2 bases, with 8 bases between them. Germline CDR1 MNHNS, CDR2 SASEGT. The CDR3 runs to 12 residues. The CDR3 DNA reads TGTGCCAGCAGGGACAGCCCCTACGAGCAGTACGTC. This gives the protein CASRDSPYEQYV.

In this sample, this clonotype turned up many times. V usage is TRBV29-1 and J usage is TRBJ1-2, with D possibly TRBD1 on 6 matching bases. Trimming removed 3 bases at V and 0 bases at J, with 17 bases between. The germline gives CDR1 SQVTM, CDR2 ANQGSEA. There are 16 residues in the CDR3. In DNA, the CDR3 is TGCAGCGTTGACCGCAGTTTGACAGGTTCTAACTATGGCTACACCTTC. This sequence encodes CSVDRSLTGSNYGYTF.

The chain has TRBV3-1 and TRBJ2-6; TRBD1 aligns across 7 bases. Trimming at V came to 4 bases and at J to 4 bases, leaving 4 bases not matched to a gene. The germline gives CDR1 LGHDT, CDR2 YNNKEL (reference sequence). The CDR3 covers 15 residues. CDR3 in DNA: TGTGCCAGCAGCCTTAGGACAGGCGGGGCCAACGTCCTGACTTTC. Translating it yields CASSLRTGGANVLTF.

This clonotype appeared a few times. The J gene is TRBJ2-3, the V gene TRBV7-2; TRBD1 aligns across 9 bases. This CDR3 has 16 amino acids. CDR1 and CDR2 from the germline V gene are SGHTA and FQGNSA. The V segment lost 5 bases and the J segment 2 bases; nucleotides outside the gene matches: 8. The CDR3 sequence is CASSRDRATSTDTQYF. Written as DNA, the CDR3 is TGTGCCAGCAGCAGGGACAGGGCGACTTCCACAGATACGCAGTATTTT. The entire variable domain, with the rest obtained from reference TRBV7-2 and TRBJ2-3, is as follows: GAGVSQSPSNKVTEKGKDVELRCDPISGHTALYWYRQSLGQGLEFLIYFQGNSAPDKSGLPSDRFSAERTGGSVSTLTIQRTQQEDSAVYLCASSRDRATSTDTQYFGPGTRLTVL.

The chain carries TRBV6-5 and TRBJ2-7; 9 bases are shared with TRBD1. V was clipped by 0 bases and J by 1 base; unmatched bases: 1. The CDR3 is 15 amino acids. The germline CDR1 and CDR2 sequences are MNHEY and SVGAGI. The CDR3 DNA reads as TGTGCCAGCAGTTACTCGACAGGGGGGTCCTACGAGCAGTACTTC. Protein product: CASSYSTGGSYEQYF.

This clonotype showed up just a few times. The chain carries TRBV19 and TRBJ2-5, with 8 nucleotides matching TRBD1. Germline lookup yields CDR1 LNHDA and CDR2 SQIVND (reference sequence). This CDR3 is built from 13 residues. Trimming cost V 3 bases and J 5 bases; bases outside gene matches: 2. The CDR3 sequence is CASSIQGAETQYF. The CDR3 nucleotides read TGTGCCAGTAGTATTCAGGGGGCGGAGACCCAGTACTTC.

This clonotype was counted at least ten times. J is TRBJ2-3 and V is TRBV29-1; 11 positions agree with TRBD2. Germline CDR1 reads SQVTM; CDR2 reads ANQGSEA. CDR3 length: 13 amino acids. Unmatched junction bases numbered 4, after V lost 7 bases and J lost 4 bases. This CDR3 reads CSALAGGADTQYF. CDR3 nucleotides: TGCAGCGCCTTAGCGGGGGGGGCAGATACGCAGTATTTT.

This chain connects TRBV5-1 to TRBJ2-3; D is undetermined. The ends were cut back, 7 bases at V and 4 bases at J, with 13 bases in the middle. The CDR3 totals 13 residues. Germline V gives CDR1 SGHRS, CDR2 YFSETQ. As DNA, the CDR3 is TGCGCCAGCGGGTCGTCGAGCGCAGATACGCAGTATTTT. It codes for CASGSSSADTQYF. Based on the CDR3 plus reference TRBV5-1 and TRBJ2-3, the full variable domain is KAGVTQTPRYLIKTRGQQVTLSCSPISGHRSVSWYQQTPGQGLQFLFEYFSETQRNKGNFPGRFSGRQFSNSRSEMNVSTLELGDSALYLCASGSSSADTQYFGPGTRLTVL.

This clonotype has just a few counts. The chain employs TRBV6-2 or TRBV6-3 and TRBJ1-1; D gene uncertain. V lost 8 bases, J lost 6 bases, and 7 bases lay in between. The germline V gene has CDR1 MNHEY and CDR2 SVGEGT. The length of the CDR3 is 10 residues. The CDR3 DNA follows: TGTGCCAGCTCAGCGGCTGAAGCTTTCTTT. It encodes CASSAAEAFF.

In its sample, this clonotype was seen a few times. The chain links TRBV25-1 to TRBJ1-1; a weak D match, TRBD1 (5 bases). The CDR3 is made up of 14 amino acids. Germline V CDR1 and CDR2: MGHDK, SYGVNS. Trimming removed 1 base from V and 3 bases from J, with 9 bases in between. The CDR3 DNA reads as TGTGCCAGCAGTGAATTTGCCAGGGACACTGAAGCTTTCTTT. Encoded protein: CASSEFARDTEAFF.

This clonotype was seen many times. This chain joins TRBV9 and TRBJ2-5, with 9 bases identical to TRBD2. With V trimmed by 3 bases and J by 5 bases, 5 bases remained unmatched. The CDR3 totals 14 residues. The germline CDR1 and CDR2 sequences are SGDLS and YYNGEE. The CDR3 bases are TGTGCCAGCAGCGCGGGACTAGCTGGCGAGACCCAGTACTTC. This encodes CASSAGLAGETQYF.

The chain recombines TRBV6-5 with TRBJ2-3; 9 bases are a match to TRBD1. V lost 1 base to trimming and J lost 0 bases; unmatched junction nucleotides: 5. The CDR3 runs 17 residues. The germline V gene encodes CDR1 MNHEY and CDR2 SVGAGI. The CDR3 DNA reads as TGTGCCAGCAGTTACTACTCCGGGACAGGGAGCACAGATACGCAGTATTTT. The encoded protein is CASSYYSGTGSTDTQYF.

This clonotype appeared many times. The chain joins TRBV20-1 to TRBJ1-4; possibly TRBD1 for D (6 bases). Looked up from germline, CDR1 is DFQATT and CDR2 is SNEGSKA (reference sequence). The V end was cut by 4 bases, the J end by 8 bases, with 14 bases between. The CDR3 totals 13 residues. CDR3 sequence reads: CSAIPGQGEKLFF. The CDR3 DNA is TGCAGTGCTATTCCGGGACAAGGAGAAAAACTGTTTTTT.

The rearrangement joins TRBV28 to TRBJ1-2; perhaps TRBD1 as D (5 bases). The CDR3 runs 15 residues. Germline assignment: CDR1 MDHEN and CDR2 SYDVKM. Trimming stripped 5 bases from V and 2 bases from J, with 15 bases between. CDR3 protein: CASSPGQLPNYGYTF. DNA of the CDR3: TGTGCCAGCAGTCCCGGACAACTACCGAACTATGGCTACACCTTC.

A few counts support this clonotype. The rearrangement joins TRBV28 to TRBJ1-1; possibly TRBD1 for D (5 bases). Germline lookup yields CDR1 MDHEN and CDR2 SYDVKM. This CDR3 comprises 17 residues. V lost 0 bases to trimming and J lost 3 bases, with 17 bases between them. The CDR3 DNA reads TGTGCCAGCAGTTTATGGGGCTCTTTAGAAGGGGACACTGAAGCTTTCTTT. It translates to CASSLWGSLEGDTEAFF. Together with reference TRBV28 and TRBJ1-1, the CDR3 gives the full variable domain: DVKVTQSSRYLVKRTGEKVFLECVQDMDHENMFWYRQDPGLGLRLIYFSYDVKMKEKGDIPEGYSVSREKKERFSLILESASTNQTSMYLCASSLWGSLEGDTEAFFGQGTRLTVV.

J is TRBJ2-7 and V is TRBV20-1, with TRBD2 as a possible D gene (5 bases). With 7 bases removed from V and 5 bases from J, the gap between germline ends came to 21 bases. CDR1 is DFQATT, CDR2 SNEGSKA, per germline (reference sequence). The CDR3 sequence is 14 residues long. The CDR3 spells CSVLKLGSVHEQYF. Here the CDR3 DNA reads TGCAGTGTCCTGAAGTTGGGGAGTGTCCACGAGCAGTACTTC.

This clonotype was recorded many times. V is TRBV6-5 and J is TRBJ1-2; weak D call: TRBD1 (6 bases). Germline lookup yields CDR1 MNHEY and CDR2 SVGAGI. V lost 2 bases, J lost 4 bases, and 11 bases lay in between. CDR3 length: 14 amino acids. For the CDR3, the DNA is TGTGCCAGCAGTTACGGGGGGCCGGGCTATGGCTACACCTTC. Amino acids: CASSYGGPGYGYTF.

The rearrangement uses TRBV20-1 and TRBJ2-3; 9 bases are shared with TRBD1. V shed 5 bases, J shed 3 bases, and the junction held 12 bases outside the gene matches. Germline V gives CDR1 DFQATT, CDR2 SNEGSKA (reference sequence). This CDR3 is 16 amino acids long. The DNA of the CDR3 is TGCAGTGCTGGGGAATCTCGACAGGGGGGTACAGATACGCAGTATTTT. It yields the protein CSAGESRQGGTDTQYF.

In its sample, this clonotype was seen many times. The chain uses TRBV9 and TRBJ1-4; tentatively, D is TRBD1 (5 bases). The V gene's germline CDR1 is SGDLS and CDR2 YYNGEE. The CDR3 runs 14 residues. Trimming took 0 bases from V and 7 from J, leaving 10 bases between them. The CDR3 here is CASSVAPGPEKLFF. The CDR3, as DNA: TGTGCCAGCAGCGTAGCTCCAGGGCCTGAAAAACTGTTTTTT.

Many counts were recorded for this clonotype. The J gene is TRBJ1-1, the V gene TRBV27, with D possibly being TRBD1 (5 bases). CDR1 MNHEY and CDR2 SMNVEV come from the germline V gene (reference sequence). The length of the CDR3 is 14 residues. Trimming shortened V by 5 bases and J by 1 base, and 11 bases separated the two germline ends. CDR3: CASSESDRNTEAFF. The DNA of the CDR3 is TGTGCCAGCAGTGAATCCGACAGGAACACTGAAGCTTTCTTT.

This clonotype has a handful of counts. This chain joins TRBV12-3 or TRBV12-4 and TRBJ2-2; 12 bases line up with TRBD1. The CDR3 length is 16 residues. J gave up 5 bases and V 6 bases, and 7 bases lay outside the gene matches. The CDR3 region has the DNA TGTGCCAGCAGCTCCGGGACAGGGGGCAATACCGGGGAGCTGTTTTTT. Its protein is CASSSGTGGNTGELFF.

This chain uses TRBV6-5 with TRBJ2-5; 8 bases map to TRBD1. The CDR3 consists of 11 residues. Germline lookup yields CDR1 MNHEY and CDR2 SVGAGI. V was clipped by 10 bases and J by 6 bases; unmatched bases: 4. The CDR3 coding sequence is TGTGCCACTTCCAGGGGGCAGACCCAGTACTTC. Amino acid sequence: CATSRGQTQYF.